This T cell receptor (beta chain) is from a study of identical twins. One entry per CDR3 protein, called by TCRdb with MiXCR from the 5' RACE reads. The sample holds some 330,000 distinct CDR3 sequences, roughly 10% seen once. This clonotype has more than one count but fewer than ten. This CDR3 contains 15 residues. The germline gives CDR1 SGHNT, CDR2 YENEEA. V was clipped by 1 base and J by 10 bases, with 19 bases between them. This TCR was sampled from a woman aged 45-60 years in good health. The V and J genes are TRBV11-3 and TRBJ1-1; D gene unclear. The sample comprised naive T cells sorted from blood. This CDR3 is CASSLVPHALPPAFF. The CDR3 DNA reads TGTGCCAGCAGCTTAGTCCCCCACGCCTTACCTCCAGCTTTCTTT.